Presented here are 20 T cell receptor beta chains from one specimen sequenced in a study of CD8+ T cells in alopecia areata. RNA extraction was followed by reverse transcription into cDNA, which acted as the sequencing template. Data came from immunoSEQ multiplex PCR; TCRdb stores just in-frame clones and leaves some out. This sample has around 300,000 clones, each found more than once. CD4, CD8alpha, NKG2D, NKG2ACE and other markers guided sorting of pooled cutaneous lymph node cells. Sequencing was done on a sample of CD4+ T cells sorted from a lymph node. Source of these receptors: a C3H/HeJ mouse with alopecia areata. MHC haplotype of the strain: H2-k.

This clone came up a few times. Mouse gene names apply. The read is 4 residues too short to cover the CDR3 end, so that end is filled in from the germline J gene. The same CDR3 also results from other DNA sequences found in this sample. The V and J genes are TRBV1 and TRBJ2-3; 12 bases map to TRBD2. The CDR3 has 16 amino acids. CDR1 and CDR2 from the germline V gene are NSQYPW and LRSPGD (reference sequence). V lost 3 bases and J lost 3; bases outside the gene matches: 4. CDR3: CTCSAPGTGGAETLYF. CDR3 bases read: TGCACCTGCAGTGCCCCCGGGACTGGGGGGGCAGAA.

As for this clone: Gene names follow the mouse nomenclature. The CDR3 goes on 4 residues after the read ends, and that part is filled in from the germline J gene. The V and J genes are TRBV13-1 and TRBJ2-4, with D maybe TRBD1 (6 bases). The CDR3 length is 14 residues. The germline gives CDR1 NSHNY, CDR2 SYGAGN. The CDR3 protein is CASSAKDRKNTLYF. The sequenced part of the CDR3 DNA is TGTGCCAGCAGTGCTAAGGACAGAAAAAAC.

There are a few counts of this clone. Gene names denote mouse genes. The observed sequence ends 4 residues before the CDR3 terminus, with the missing tail filled in from the germline J gene. J is TRBJ2-1 and V is TRBV19; tentatively, D is TRBD1 (6 bases). The CDR3 consists of 15 residues. Germline CDR1 reads FNHDT; CDR2 reads SITEND (reference sequence). V lost 1 base and J lost 1, with 9 bases in between. CDR3 protein: CASSIMGQNYAEQFF. CDR3 bases read: TGTGCCAGCAGTATAATGGGACAAAACTATGCT.

This clone was seen a few times. Here the gene names and germline are mouse. The read terminates 4 residues before the CDR3 end, so the remaining end is supplied by the germline J gene. The sample has other DNA sequences that encode this CDR3 too. J is TRBJ2-2 and V is TRBV5; TRBD2 agrees at 8 bases. The CDR3 is 16 residues long. J was trimmed by 0 bases and V by 4 bases; bases with no gene match: 4. From germline, CDR1 is LGHNA and CDR2 YNLKQL (reference sequence). The CDR3 here is CASSPDWGANTGQLYF. The covered CDR3 bases are TGTGCCAGCAGCCCCGACTGGGGAGCAAACACCGGG.

In the case of this clone: Gene labels here are mouse ones. The read gets to within 4 residues of the CDR3 end, and the germline J gene fills in the rest. The chain recombines TRBV13-2 with TRBJ2-2; 7 positions match TRBD2. Germline V gives CDR1 NNHNN, CDR2 SYGAGS (reference sequence). This CDR3 has 14 amino acids. V trimming: 4 bases; J trimming: 1 base; junction bases outside the gene matches: 1. The chain's CDR3 is CASGPGGNTGQLYF. The CDR3 DNA, read in part, is TGTGCCAGCGGTCCTGGGGGAAACACCGGG.

This clone was picked up a small number of times. Each gene name is a mouse one. The DNA ends 4 residues before the CDR3 does, and the rest of the CDR3 is filled in from the germline J gene. Other DNA sequences in this sample translate to the same CDR3. The genes are TRBV5 and TRBJ2-5; 7 bases map to TRBD2. V lost 3 bases and J lost 3; bases outside the gene matches: 0. This CDR3 region has 13 residues. Germline loops: CDR1 LGHNA, CDR2 YNLKQL (reference sequence). Incomplete CDR3 DNA: TGTGCCAGCAGCCACTGGGGGCAAGAC. Its protein product is CASSHWGQD. The full CDR3 sequence reads CASSHWGQDTQYF.

With respect to this clone: Mouse germline and gene names are used. Read coverage stops 4 residues before the CDR3 terminus; the germline J gene supplies the remainder. Different DNA sequences within this sample yield the same CDR3. The chain links TRBV14 to TRBJ2-5, with 9 bases aligning to TRBD1. J gave up 0 bases and V 5 bases, and 4 bases lay outside the gene matches. The V gene's germline CDR1 is SGHDT and CDR2 FRDEAV. The CDR3 is made up of 15 amino acids. This CDR3 reads CASRRDRDNQDTQYF. CDR3 DNA (partial): TGTGCCAGCAGACGGGACAGGGATAACCAAGAC.

This clone was seen a few times. Mouse gene names apply. The sequence runs out 4 residues before the end of the CDR3; the remainder is reconstructed from the germline J gene. The genes are TRBV1 and TRBJ2-7; D might be TRBD1 (6 bases). Germline V gene lookup returns CDR1 NSQYPW and CDR2 LRSPGD (reference sequence). Trimming removed 0 bases at V and 3 bases at J, with 9 bases between. This CDR3 comprises 14 residues. The covered CDR3 bases are TGCACCTGCAGTGCAGATAGCAGGGGCTAT. Translation gives CTCSADSRGY. The CDR3 as a whole reads CTCSADSRGYEQYF.

This clone was seen a handful of times. Here the gene names and germline are mouse. The CDR3 goes on 4 residues after the read ends, and that part is filled in from the germline J gene. The rearrangement uses TRBV13-3 and TRBJ2-7; TRBD2 agrees at 9 bases. Germline trimming cut 3 bases from V and 0 bases from J; bases unmatched to any gene: 4. The germline gives CDR1 NNHDY, CDR2 SYVADS. There are 15 residues in the CDR3. The CDR3 bases that were read are TGTGCCAGCAGTGTAGACTGGGGGTTCTCCTAT. Amino acid sequence: CASSVDWGFSY. The entire CDR3 protein reads CASSVDWGFSYEQYF.

This clone has just a few counts. Gene labels here are mouse ones. The read is 3 residues too short to cover the CDR3 end, so that end is filled in from the germline J gene. This rearrangement joins TRBV5 to TRBJ1-6, with TRBD1 matching 10 bases. TRBJ1-6 is treated as an ORF (open reading frame) with a function not yet certain. Germline V gene lookup returns CDR1 LGHNA and CDR2 YNLKQL (reference sequence). CDR3 size: 16 residues. Trimming cost V 2 bases and J 5 bases; bases outside gene matches: 3. The part of the CDR3 DNA that was read is TGTGCCAGCAGCCAACCCGGGACAGGGGATAATTCGCCC. As protein: CASSQPGTGDNSP. The entire CDR3 protein reads CASSQPGTGDNSPLYF.

This clone was counted ten times or more. Genes here carry mouse names. With the read ending 4 residues before the CDR3 end, the germline J gene is used to fill in that end. The chain uses TRBV14 and TRBJ2-3, with D perhaps matching TRBD2 (5 bases). Per the germline V gene, CDR1 is SGHDT and CDR2 is FRDEAV. The CDR3 consists of 13 residues. Trimming shortened V by 2 bases and J by 1 base, and 5 bases separated the two germline ends. CDR3: CASSFGGAETLYF. The DNA read from the CDR3 is TGTGCCAGCAGTTTTGGGGGTGCAGAA.

This clone appeared a few times. Genes and germline come from the mouse. The read stops 4 residues short of the end of the CDR3; the missing end is completed from the germline J gene. Other DNA sequences from this sample encode an identical CDR3 as well. This rearrangement joins TRBV5 to TRBJ2-2; TRBD1 agrees at 11 bases. The V gene's germline CDR1 is LGHNA and CDR2 YNLKQL (reference sequence). The CDR3 is 15 amino acids. Trimming at V came to 3 bases and at J to 3 bases, leaving 0 bases not matched to a gene. CDR3 DNA (partial): TGTGCCAGCAGCCAGGGACAGGGGGACACCGGG. Amino acid sequence: CASSQGQGDTG. The CDR3 in full is CASSQGQGDTGQLYF.

The sample holds a few counts of this clone. Mouse names are used for the genes. The read stops 4 residues short of the end of the CDR3; the missing end is completed from the germline J gene. The chain links TRBV13-1 to TRBJ2-3; 11 bases map to TRBD2. Germline V gene lookup returns CDR1 NSHNY and CDR2 SYGAGN. The CDR3 is made up of 17 amino acids. Trimming at V came to 0 bases and at J to 0 bases, leaving 3 bases not matched to a gene. The CDR3 loop reads CASSDDWGGKSAETLYF. CDR3 bases read: TGTGCCAGCAGTGATGACTGGGGGGGCAAAAGTGCAGAA.

Turning to this clone: Gene names refer to mouse genes. The read terminates 4 residues before the CDR3 end, so the remaining end is supplied by the germline J gene. The chain is built from TRBV1 and TRBJ1-2; 9 nucleotides line up with TRBD1. CDR1 and CDR2 (germline): NSQYPW, LRSPGD (reference sequence). This CDR3 region has 15 residues. Trimming removed 0 bases from V and 3 bases from J; junction bases left unmatched: 2. The CDR3 loop reads CTCSAERTGDSDYTF. The DNA read from the CDR3 is TGCACCTGCAGTGCAGAGAGGACAGGGGACTCC.

This clone has a count of ten or more. The gene names here belong to mouse. The sequenced part of the CDR3 DNA is TGCACCTGCAGTGGGGGGACTGGGGGTCAAGAC. It encodes CTCSGGTGGQD. The entire CDR3 sequence reads CTCSGGTGGQDTQYF. This chain links TRBV1 with TRBJ2-5; 11 nucleotides match TRBD2. The read is 4 residues too short to cover the CDR3 end, so that end is filled in from the germline J gene. V shed 4 bases and J 3 bases; nucleotides not matched to a gene: 3. Germline V gene sequence: CDR1 NSQYPW, CDR2 LRSPGD (reference sequence). This CDR3 has 15 residues.

Comments on this clone: Mouse gene names and germline throughout. Read coverage stops 4 residues before the CDR3 terminus; the germline J gene supplies the remainder. The genes are TRBV19 and TRBJ2-4; 10 nucleotides align to TRBD2. CDR1 is FNHDT and CDR2 is SITEND in the germline V gene (reference sequence). This CDR3 is 15 amino acids long. V shed 5 bases, J shed 0 bases, and the junction held 3 bases outside the gene matches. The CDR3 reads CASRTGGTSQNTLYF. The DNA read from the CDR3 is TGTGCCAGCAGGACTGGGGGGACTAGTCAAAAC.

Worth noting for this clone: Gene names and germline refer to mouse. The read falls 4 residues short of the CDR3 end, and the missing part is taken from the germline J gene. The chain joins TRBV13-1 to TRBJ2-1; D perhaps matches TRBD1 (6 bases). The CDR3 runs to 12 residues. Germline V gene lookup returns CDR1 NSHNY and CDR2 SYGAGN. Trimming cost V 7 bases and J 1 base, with 6 bases left between them. CDR3 sequence reads: CASQGNYAEQFF. The DNA read from the CDR3 is TGTGCCAGCCAGGGGAACTATGCT.

A remark on this clone: Any gene name here is a mouse gene name. The CDR3 goes on 4 residues after the read ends, and that part is filled in from the germline J gene. This chain links TRBV13-2 with TRBJ2-2, with 12 positions matching TRBD1. From germline, CDR1 is NNHNN and CDR2 SYGAGS (reference sequence). The CDR3 is made up of 17 amino acids. V was clipped by 0 bases and J by 4 bases; unmatched bases: 4. CDR3 residues: CASGDAGTGGRTGQLYF. The DNA read from the CDR3 is TGTGCCAGCGGTGATGCGGGGACAGGGGGCCGCACCGGG.

About this clone itself: Germline and genes: mouse. The CDR3 goes on 4 residues after the read ends, and that part is filled in from the germline J gene. The rearrangement links TRBV1 to TRBJ2-2; 9 positions agree with TRBD2. The germline V gene encodes CDR1 NSQYPW and CDR2 LRSPGD (reference sequence). The V gene end was trimmed by 0 bases and the J gene end by 2 bases; junction bases not matched to a gene: 4. This CDR3 is 17 amino acids long. CDR3 bases read: TGCACCTGCAGTGCAGATCTCGACTGGGGGAACACCGGG. This encodes CTCSADLDWGNTG. The complete CDR3 protein is CTCSADLDWGNTGQLYF.

This clone was detected only a few times. Gene and germline names: mouse. The CDR3 end lies 4 residues beyond the end of the read and is filled in from the germline J gene. J is TRBJ2-2 and V is TRBV31; D gene ambiguous. Germline CDR1 is GKSSPN and CDR2 is SITVG. With 1 base removed from V and 1 base from J, the gap between germline ends came to 4 bases. The CDR3 loop spans 13 amino acids. The CDR3 sequence: CAWSQQNTGQLYF. The sequenced CDR3 bases are TGTGCCTGGAGTCAACAAAACACCGGG.